The rows below give T cell receptor beta chains drawn from one sample of a study of siplizumab effects on memory and regulatory T cells. Here immunoSEQ multiplex PCR was the method, and the copy in TCRdb shows in-frame clones only, minus some. The sample records about 91,000 clones, roughly 96% being singletons. The specimen was naive CD4+ T cells sorted from blood. The receptors originated from a human donor in good health. Each CDR3 is given with its conserved first and last residue. Each record gives: J gene, clone size, V gene, D gene, CDR3 DNA, CDR3 protein. D genes are given only for firm matches. Clone size is given for some rows only: seen once, a few or many times, or a class if the clone is expanded.

TRBJ2-2 NA TRBV6-6 NA TGTGCCAGCCGAGGGGGGCTCGCCGGGGAGCTGTTTTTT CASRGGLAGELFF
TRBJ2-3 NA TRBV7-9 NA TGTGCCAGCAGCTTAGTTGGGGATACGCAGTATTTT CASSLVGDTQYF
TRBJ1-6 few TRBV18 NA TGTGCCAGCTCACCCGACACGTCTTCACCCCTCCACTTT CASSPDTSSPLHF
TRBJ2-5 NA TRBV6-5 NA TGTGCCAGCAGTTTTGGGGGGCACCAAGAGACCCAGTACTTC CASSFGGHQETQYF
TRBJ1-6 NA TRBV2 NA TGTGCCAGCAGTGCTCCCGGGATCACGGGGTCACCCCTCCACTTT CASSAPGITGSPLHF
TRBJ2-5 NA TRBV2 NA TGTGCCAGCAGGGTAGGAGGGTCCAAAGAGACCCAGTACTTC CASRVGGSKETQYF
TRBJ1-1 NA TRBV19 NA TGTGCCAGTAAAGAGGGGGGTCGGGTCATGAACACTGAAGCTTTCTTT CASKEGGRVMNTEAFF
TRBJ1-5 NA TRBV19 NA TGTGCCAGTAGTTCCCAGTATAGCAATCAGCCCCAGCATTTT CASSSQYSNQPQHF
TRBJ2-4 NA TRBV7-9 TRBD2 TGTGCCAGCAGCTTAGTGGCTCTAGCGGGGACGATGTACTTC CASSLVALAGTMYF
TRBJ2-2 NA TRBV5-1 NA TGCGCCAGCAGCCCCAGGTGGGGGTCCGGGGAGCTGTTTTTT CASSPRWGSGELFF
TRBJ1-1 NA TRBV28 NA TGTGCCAGCGGACCCGGAGTGAACACTGAAGCTTTCTTT CASGPGVNTEAFF
TRBJ2-7 NA TRBV11-2 NA TGTGCCAGCAGCTTACTTTCATCGGCTAGCTCCTACGAGCAGTACTTC CASSLLSSASSYEQYF
TRBJ2-2 once TRBV6-1 NA TGTGCCAGCAGTGGGACGGGGTCTACCGGGGAGCTGTTTTTT CASSGTGSTGELFF
TRBJ1-2 NA TRBV2 NA TGTGCCAGCAGTGAAGCGCTTGGGGGGGCTGGGGGCTACACCTTC CASSEALGGAGGYTF
TRBJ2-5 NA TRBV6-1 NA TGTGCCAGCAGTGAACAAGGGGGGGCCGGAGAGACCCAGTACTTC CASSEQGGAGETQYF
TRBJ1-1 NA TRBV6-5 NA TGTGCCAGCAAGGGTCTGTGGGGGACGGGTGAAGCTTTCTTT CASKGLWGTGEAFF
TRBJ1-2 once TRBV7-2 TRBD1 TGTGCCAGCAGTCTGACAGGGGTTGAGGGCTACACCTTC CASSLTGVEGYTF
TRBJ2-7 NA TRBV10-3 NA TGTGCCACCCGGGACACTACCAGCTACGAGCAGTACTTC CATRDTTSYEQYF
TRBJ2-3 NA TRBV5-4 NA TGTGCCAGCAGTCCTTGGCTAGAAGGAACAGATACGCAGTATTTT CASSPWLEGTDTQYF
TRBJ1-6 few TRBV7-2 NA TGTGCCAGCAGCTTAGCGACAGATAATTCACCCCTCCACTTT CASSLATDNSPLHF
TRBJ1-1 NA TRBV12-5 TRBD1 TGTGCTAGTGGTCCGGGACAGGGGGCATTCGGGGCTTTCTTT CASGPGQGAFGAFF
TRBJ1-4 NA TRBV5-1 NA TGCGCCAGCAGCTCCTATCTCGGAAGTGAAAAACTGTTTTTT CASSSYLGSEKLFF
TRBJ2-1 NA TRBV28 TRBD2 TGTGCCAGCAGGGCGACTAGCGGGGGGACGGGGGAGCAGTTCTTC CASRATSGGTGEQFF
TRBJ1-4 once TRBV6-5 NA TGTGCCAGCAGCCCTACCCCGTGGGGCAATGAAAAACTGTTTTTT CASSPTPWGNEKLFF
TRBJ2-7 NA TRBV12-2 NA TGTGCAAGTCGCTTAGTGGTGGGGAGGGGATTGGGTTCCTACGAGCAGTACTTC CASRLVVGRGLGSYEQYF
TRBJ1-5 NA TRBV4-1 NA TGCGCCAGCAGCCAAGGAGGGGTTAGCAATCAGCCCCAGCATTTT CASSQGGVSNQPQHF
TRBJ1-1 NA TRBV7-6 NA TGTGCCAGCAGCCCGGGGCCGAGGGCTGAAGCTTTCTTT CASSPGPRAEAFF
TRBJ1-3 NA TRBV18 NA TGTGCCAGCTCACCACTCCAGGCCTCTGGAAACACCATATATTTT CASSPLQASGNTIYF
TRBJ1-1 NA TRBV5-1 NA TGCGCCAGCAGCTTGCAGTTAAGCGGGTCTGAAGCTTTCTTT CASSLQLSGSEAFF
TRBJ2-3 NA TRBV5-6 NA TGTGCCAGCAGCTTCGTCCGCACAGATACGCAGTATTTT CASSFVRTDTQYF
TRBJ1-1 NA TRBV7-2 NA TGTGCCAGCAGCTTATTGGCAGGAACCCTGGGCACTGAAGCTTTCTTT CASSLLAGTLGTEAFF
TRBJ1-5 NA TRBV19 NA TGTGCCAGTAGTATAGGTTCTAGCAATCAGCCCCAGCATTTT CASSIGSSNQPQHF
TRBJ1-2 once TRBV6-5 NA TGTGCCAGCAGTCCCCCTGGTCAGACTAACTATGGCTACACCTTC CASSPPGQTNYGYTF
TRBJ1-1 NA TRBV7-3 TRBD1 TGTGCCAGCAGCCCTCATGGGACAGGGACTGAAGCTTTCTTT CASSPHGTGTEAFF
TRBJ2-5 NA TRBV18 TRBD1 TGTGCCAGCTCACGGGGACAGCAAGAGACCCAGTACTTC CASSRGQQETQYF
TRBJ1-6 once TRBV12-5 NA TGTGCTAGTGGTTTGGCCCACGCGGGGAGTAGTAATTCACCCCTCCACTTT CASGLAHAGSSNSPLHF